This TCR beta chain is from a study of immune evolution from preneoplasia to lung adenocarcinoma. This clone has more than one count but fewer than ten. Libraries were prepared by immunoSEQ multiplex PCR; TCRdb keeps only in-frame clonotypes and omits some of them. The sample lists 8,000 to 10,000 clones, approximately 79% seen once, with roughly an eighth in the top ten. Germline CDR1 is MNHEY and CDR2 is SMNVEV (reference sequence). V was shortened by 3 bases and J by 3 bases, with 9 bases between the two germline ends. This CDR3 is 13 amino acids long. This chain uses TRBV27 with TRBJ2-7, with D tentatively TRBD1 (6 bases). The sample comprised FFPE lung adenocarcinoma in situ tissue. The sequence derives from a person aged 80 or over with lung adenocarcinoma. As DNA, the CDR3 is TGTGCCAGCAGTTTGAGGGGGAGCTACGAGCAGTACTTC. Translating gives CASSLRGSYEQYF.